This T cell receptor (beta chain) was documented in a study of blood T cell repertoires in COVID-19 (TCRdb year 2020). Study-wide context: Collaborator samples came from the United States, Italy and Spain and covered acute and convalescent phases of COVID-19. The material from the prospective study consisted of cDNA or gDNA derived from T cells, B-cell-depleted T cells, or PBMCs. Subjects who had been exposed to COVID-19, were actively infected with it, or had recovered from it provided the deeply sampled blood TCRbeta repertoires that made up the dataset. A freely available public database, intended as a resource for researchers studying the immune response to SARS-CoV-2, is where the repertoires were released. The samples were drawn from two sources: the first 160 participants of the ongoing ImmuneRACE study, and 1,200 or so subjects contributed by 6 global collaborators. Nearly every sample came with metadata listing a de-identified subject ID, COVID-19 status, age in years and sex. Where HLA class I and class II types were available, the types were taken from metadata supplied by the sample provider, not from assay-based typing.

As regards this clone: The antigen it recognizes is unknown. Within one base of it there is no much larger clone, and no base qualities were kept.

Summary of the overall study and its limitations: The quantity of clinical and demographic metadata differed by source and by participant and was supplied without curation.

Each collaborating institution followed its own protocols to collect whole blood in K2EDTA tubes. For TCRbeta analysis, collaborators shipped samples as frozen whole blood, isolated PBMCs, or DNA extracted from either of those sample types. Trimming costs V 3 bases and J 6 bases, and their ends lie 10 bases apart. As encoded in the germline V gene (reference sequence), CDR1 is MNHEY while CDR2 is SMNVEV. The CDR3, from cysteine to phenylalanine, totals 13 residues. Of all the DNA, just the CDR3 is kept, 39 bases in frame from base 1. The immunoSEQ Assay, a bias-controlled multiplex PCR, was used to amplify TCRbeta CDR3 regions from genomic DNA. Per the source publication's procedure: The number of nucleated cells in each sample was estimated from the amplification of reference gene primers within the assay. To quantify the absolute abundance of each unique TCRbeta CDR3 rearrangement, sequence reads were collapsed and filtered. Productive Simpson clonality was computed per sample as the square root of Simpson's diversity index over productive rearrangements. TCRdb re-hosts the immuneACCESS table, in-frame sequences only. Its copies lack some clones; in the studies checked, an unresolved V gene accounts for under half of them, and the cause for the rest is not known. V, J and clone size were drawn from that table, and D and trimming were deduced from the DNA. A total of roughly 260,000 clones appear in this sample, around 87% of them only once. Of the sample, about 2.1% falls within the top ten clones.

This receptor was identified in a woman in her forties or fifties with acute or convalescent COVID-19. The sample was peripheral blood. Here the chain combines TRBV27 and TRBJ2-3; matching of 6 bases hints at TRBD2 as the D gene. In nucleotides, the sequence is TGTGCCAGCAGTTTCGGGAGATCCGATACGCAGTATTTT. The encoded protein is CASSFGRSDTQYF.